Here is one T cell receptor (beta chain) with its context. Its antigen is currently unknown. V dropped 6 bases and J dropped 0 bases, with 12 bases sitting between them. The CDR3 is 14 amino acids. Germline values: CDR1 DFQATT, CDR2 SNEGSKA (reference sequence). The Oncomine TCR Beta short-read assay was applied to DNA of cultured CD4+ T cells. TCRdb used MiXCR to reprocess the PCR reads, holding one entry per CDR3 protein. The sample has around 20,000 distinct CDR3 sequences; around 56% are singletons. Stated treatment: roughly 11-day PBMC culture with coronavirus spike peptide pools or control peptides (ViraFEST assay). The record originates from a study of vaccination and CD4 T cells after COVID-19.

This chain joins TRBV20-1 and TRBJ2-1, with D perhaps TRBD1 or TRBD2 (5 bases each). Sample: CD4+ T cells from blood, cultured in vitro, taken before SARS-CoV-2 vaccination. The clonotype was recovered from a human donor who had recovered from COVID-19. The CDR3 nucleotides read TGCAGTGCCACGGGACGGGGCTCCTACAATGAGCAGTTCTTC. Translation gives CSATGRGSYNEQFF.